These T cell receptor beta chains were read from a single sample in a study of cytomegalovirus exposure and HLA in healthy donors. Only in-frame clones appear in the TCRdb table, and some are missing; sequencing was by immunoSEQ multiplex PCR. The table records 100,000 to 150,000 clones, 94% of them present only once. What was sequenced was PBMCs. These TCRs come from a woman aged 18-35 years in good health and CMV-seronegative. CDR3s include the opening cysteine and the closing phenylalanine or tryptophan. The D gene is left open where the match is weak. Clone size is not always given. Where it is, it says once, few, many or a class for expanded clones.

D gene	clone size	V gene	J gene	CDR3 protein	CDR3 DNA
NA	NA	TRBV6-6	TRBJ1-3	CASSSTDDSGNTIYF	TGTGCCAGCAGTTCCACAGATGACTCTGGAAACACCATATATTTT
NA	NA	TRBV13	TRBJ2-3	CANARGFGTDTQYF	TGTGCCAACGCAAGGGGGTTTGGCACAGATACGCAGTATTTT
TRBD1	NA	TRBV7-9	TRBJ2-7	CASSMGRAGGVQYF	TGTGCCAGCAGTATGGGGCGGGCAGGGGGCGTTCAGTACTTC
TRBD1	NA	TRBV19	TRBJ2-6	CASSLEGAGGANVLTF	TGTGCCAGTAGTCTAGAGGGGGCGGGTGGGGCCAACGTCCTGACTTTC
NA	NA	TRBV23-1	TRBJ2-7	CASSPDREYYEQYF	TGCGCCAGCAGTCCCGACAGAGAGTACTACGAGCAGTACTTC
NA	NA	TRBV15	TRBJ2-1	CATSRDSTAGLKQFF	TGTGCCACCAGCAGAGATAGTACTGCCGGTTTGAAGCAGTTCTTC
TRBD2	NA	TRBV27	TRBJ2-4	CASSLVAGGPNIQYF	TGTGCCAGCAGTTTGGTGGCGGGAGGGCCAAACATTCAGTACTTC
NA	NA	TRBV6-1	TRBJ1-5	CASSESMGLGNQPQHF	TGTGCCAGCAGTGAATCTATGGGGCTGGGCAATCAGCCCCAGCATTTT
TRBD1	NA	TRBV13	TRBJ1-1	CASSRRDRENTEAFF	TGTGCCAGCAGCCGGAGGGACAGGGAGAACACTGAAGCTTTCTTT
NA	NA	TRBV1	TRBJ2-5	CTSSQDRRGSGRRETQYF	TGCACCAGCAGCCAAGATCGGAGGGGTAGCGGGAGGAGAGAGACCCAGTACTTC
TRBD2	NA	TRBV12-5	TRBJ2-3	CASAQDIAGGTTDTQYF	TGTGCTAGTGCCCAAGACATAGCGGGGGGTACCACAGATACGCAGTATTTT
NA	NA	TRBV28	TRBJ2-7	CAAGRIAYEQYF	TGTGCCGCCGGCAGGATCGCCTACGAGCAGTACTTC
NA	NA	TRBV6-5	TRBJ1-2	CASSYSSGGRRYGYTF	TGTGCCAGCAGTTACTCTAGTGGAGGCAGGCGCTATGGCTACACCTTC
NA	NA	TRBV30	TRBJ2-1	CAWSVIDKDYNEQFF	TGTGCCTGGAGTGTAATAGATAAAGACTACAATGAGCAGTTCTTC
TRBD2	NA	TRBV5-1	TRBJ2-1	CASSSGTSYNEQFF	TGCGCCAGCAGCAGCGGGACTTCCTACAATGAGCAGTTCTTC
NA	NA	TRBV5-1	TRBJ1-4	CASSSGGERYEKLFF	TGCGCCAGCAGCTCGGGGGGGGAGAGGTATGAAAAACTGTTTTTT
NA	NA	TRBV4-1	TRBJ1-4	CASSQGGGVNEKLFF	TGCGCCAGCAGCCAAGGCGGCGGGGTTAATGAAAAACTGTTTTTT
TRBD2	NA	TRBV5-6	TRBJ2-1	CASSLDSGGRQFF	TGTGCCAGCAGCTTGGATAGCGGGGGTAGGCAGTTCTTC
TRBD1	once	TRBV2	TRBJ2-2	CASTGQGTGELFF	TGTGCCAGCACCGGACAGGGGACCGGGGAGCTGTTTTTT
TRBD1	NA	TRBV6-5	TRBJ1-6	CASSHRGPRDSPLHF	TGTGCCAGCAGTCACAGGGGGCCCCGCGATTCACCCCTCCACTTT
TRBD1	few	TRBV7-8	TRBJ1-3	CASSLGDRTAGNTIYF	TGTGCCAGCAGCTTGGGGGACAGGACCGCTGGAAACACCATATATTTT
TRBD1	NA	TRBV6-6	TRBJ2-7	CASSYRDRGREQYF	TGTGCCAGCAGTTACCGGGACAGGGGGCGCGAGCAGTACTTC
NA	NA	TRBV6-4	TRBJ2-1	CASSDSRVNEQFF	TGTGCCAGCAGTGACTCGAGGGTCAATGAGCAGTTCTTC
NA	NA	TRBV7-9	TRBJ1-1	CASSSPGGRGTEAFF	TGTGCCAGCAGCTCCCCCGGGGGGCGAGGGACTGAAGCTTTCTTT
TRBD1	few	TRBV10-3	TRBJ2-1	CAISRDRAYNEQFF	TGTGCCATCAGTAGGGACAGGGCTTACAATGAGCAGTTCTTC
NA	NA	TRBV10-3	TRBJ1-2	CAISEPSMGYTF	TGTGCCATCAGTGAGCCGAGTATGGGCTACACCTTC
NA	NA	TRBV27	TRBJ1-3	CASSLAGSGNTIYF	TGTGCCAGCAGTCTAGCAGGAAGTGGAAACACCATATATTTT
TRBD1	NA	TRBV15	TRBJ2-7	CATSIDRGSSYEQYF	TGTGCCACCAGCATCGACAGGGGTAGCTCCTACGAGCAGTACTTC
TRBD2	NA	TRBV29-1	TRBJ2-1	CSVDVASGSYNEQFF	TGCAGCGTTGATGTGGCTAGCGGGAGCTACAATGAGCAGTTCTTC
NA	NA	TRBV30	TRBJ2-7	CAWRGGSYEQYF	TGTGCCTGGAGGGGGGGCTCCTACGAGCAGTACTTC
TRBD2	NA	TRBV27	TRBJ2-1	CASNPLAGGPDNEQFF	TGTGCCAGCAATCCTCTAGCGGGAGGGCCGGATAATGAGCAGTTCTTC
TRBD1	NA	TRBV25-1	TRBJ2-5	CASSDQQGFSETQYF	TGTGCCAGCAGTGATCAACAGGGGTTCAGCGAGACCCAGTACTTC
NA	NA	TRBV4-1	TRBJ2-7	CASSQLPGQVGIGQYF	TGCGCCAGCAGCCAGTTACCGGGACAAGTGGGAATTGGGCAGTACTTC
TRBD2	few	TRBV19	TRBJ2-3	CASSIFSGSTDTQYF	TGTGCCAGTAGTATCTTTAGCGGGAGCACAGATACGCAGTATTTT
TRBD1	NA	TRBV6-5	TRBJ2-7	CASSATGQAYEQYF	TGTGCCAGCAGCGCCACGGGACAGGCCTACGAGCAGTACTTC
TRBD2	NA	TRBV5-1	TRBJ2-7	CASSFDGDVTGGPNYEQYF	TGCGCCAGCAGCTTCGACGGGGATGTAACGGGAGGGCCAAACTACGAGCAGTACTTC
TRBD2	NA	TRBV29-1	TRBJ2-1	CSVGYLAGTGNEQFF	TGCAGCGTTGGATACCTAGCGGGAACGGGCAATGAGCAGTTCTTC
NA	NA	TRBV28	TRBJ2-7	CASSQIRVTYEQYF	TGTGCCAGCAGTCAGATCAGGGTAACCTACGAGCAGTACTTC
TRBD2	NA	TRBV28	TRBJ2-2	CASSPGWTSGNPNGVTGELFF	TGTGCCAGCAGTCCTGGTTGGACTAGCGGGAATCCTAACGGAGTAACCGGGGAGCTGTTTTTT
TRBD2	NA	TRBV5-1	TRBJ2-7	CASSLVGTTAYEQYF	TGCGCCAGCAGCTTGGTTGGGACTACTGCCTACGAGCAGTACTTC
TRBD1	NA	TRBV6-6	TRBJ2-1	CASSPQGAGEQFF	TGTGCCAGCAGTCCACAGGGGGCGGGGGAGCAGTTCTTC
NA	NA	TRBV7-9	TRBJ2-7	CASRALQEDYEQYF	TGTGCCAGCAGGGCGCTCCAGGAGGACTACGAGCAGTACTTC
NA	NA	TRBV28	TRBJ1-3	CASTERGRAGNTIYF	TGTGCCAGCACCGAGAGGGGGAGAGCTGGAAACACCATATATTTT
TRBD1	NA	TRBV19	TRBJ1-5	CASRFGTGSKGPQHF	TGTGCCAGTCGGTTTGGGACAGGGTCGAAGGGGCCCCAGCATTTT
NA	NA	TRBV28	TRBJ2-2	CASSFSAGTNTGELFF	TGTGCCAGCAGTTTCTCTGCGGGAACTAACACCGGGGAGCTGTTTTTT
TRBD2	NA	TRBV20-1	TRBJ2-7	CSASGREEQYF	TGCAGTGCTAGCGGGAGGGAGGAGCAGTACTTC
NA	NA	TRBV30	TRBJ2-7	CAWGRTTNYEQYF	TGTGCCTGGGGCCGGACAACTAACTACGAGCAGTACTTC
TRBD2	NA	TRBV5-1	TRBJ2-3	CASSPEMGLAGADTQYF	TGCGCCAGCAGCCCGGAAATGGGACTAGCGGGGGCAGATACGCAGTATTTT
NA	NA	TRBV27	TRBJ2-1	CASSLPWGDRNEQFF	TGTGCCAGCAGTTTGCCTTGGGGCGATCGTAATGAGCAGTTCTTC
NA	NA	TRBV30	TRBJ1-2	CAWSAGRGNYGYTF	TGTGCCTGGAGTGCAGGACGGGGAAACTATGGCTACACCTTC
NA	NA	TRBV7-8	TRBJ1-1	CASSLQGRDEAFF	TGTGCCAGCAGCTTACAGGGAAGGGATGAAGCTTTCTTT
TRBD1	NA	TRBV5-1	TRBJ2-4	CASSPGQGRGIQYF	TGCGCCAGCAGCCCGGGACAGGGGAGAGGCATTCAGTACTTC
TRBD1	NA	TRBV11-2	TRBJ2-2	CASSPTRQGNGLTGELFF	TGTGCCAGCAGTCCGACGCGACAGGGAAATGGTCTAACCGGGGAGCTGTTTTTT
NA	NA	TRBV7-3	TRBJ1-1	CASSFTGQNTEAFF	TGTGCCAGCAGCTTTACAGGACAGAACACTGAAGCTTTCTTT
NA	NA	TRBV7-9	TRBJ1-3	CASRETSGIGSGNTIYF	TGTGCCAGCAGAGAAACCTCAGGGATTGGCTCTGGAAACACCATATATTTT